This TCR beta chain emerged from a study of T cell repertoires in cytomegalovirus infection. Background on the study: Carrying CMV and the relevant HLA type showed in public TCR beta signatures. Study outcomes and limitations: Totalled public TCR beta family frequency picked out people who carried CMV plus the relevant HLA. The ex vivo response was dominated by HLA-C-restricted CMV-specific TCR beta clonotypes.

About this clonotype itself: As yet, its antigen is unknown.

TCRdb re-derived calls from the reads in MiXCR, one entry per CDR3 protein. The sample lists approximately 500,000 distinct CDR3 sequences; about 15% were seen once. CDR1 and CDR2 (germline): SQVTM, ANQGSEA. The CDR3 sequence is 19 residues long. With 5 bases removed from V and 0 bases from J, the gap between germline ends came to 28 bases. The specimen sequenced was CD8+ T cells from PBMCs. The chain links TRBV29-1 to TRBJ2-5; D is possibly TRBD1 or TRBD2 (6 bases each). The clonotype comes from a human donor in good health (CMV status not recorded). Some clones in this sample may be carry-over from other donors' samples. This CDR3 is CSVFGAGHRSHPYQETQYF. The CDR3 coding sequence is TGCAGCGTTTTTGGTGCGGGACACAGATCCCACCCTTACCAAGAGACCCAGTACTTC. Together with reference TRBV29-1 and TRBJ2-5, the CDR3 gives the full variable domain: SAVISQKPSRDICQRGTSLTIQCQVDSQVTMMFWYRQQPGQSLTLIATANQGSEATYESGFVIDKFPISRPNLTFSTLTVSNMSPEDSSIYLCSVFGAGHRSHPYQETQYFGPGTRLLVL.